What follows is one T cell receptor (beta chain) and its context. What it binds is not known. This sample was included in a study of shared clonotypes between healthy human individuals. The wider study: Every donor yielded three CD4 naive, three CD4 memory, two CD8 naive and one CD8 memory plate.

From germline, CDR1 is MNHEY and CDR2 SMNVEV (reference sequence). The length of the CDR3 is 16 residues. Trimming removed 4 bases at V and 0 bases at J, with 13 bases between. The data were produced by immunoSEQ multiplex PCR, yet TCRdb's version contains in-frame clones alone and is incomplete. The sample shows about 1.5 million clones, around 95% of them seen only once. Study-wide results and limits: Apart from blood, nothing was sampled; tissue repertoires likely differ.

The clonotype comes from a man aged 30 to 45 in good health. The sample comprised naive CD4+ T cells sorted from blood. Subset indicated: CD45RA+ positively selected. The chain recombines TRBV27 with TRBJ2-1; TRBD1 or TRBD2 may be the D gene (5 bases each). CDR3 region: CASSSLGDNSYNEQFF. Written as DNA, the CDR3 is TGTGCCAGCAGTTCCCTGGGGGATAACTCCTACAATGAGCAGTTCTTC.